Below, 26 T cell receptor beta chains from the same sample are listed, as sequenced in a study of shared clonotypes between healthy human individuals. Libraries were prepared by immunoSEQ multiplex PCR; TCRdb keeps only in-frame clonotypes and omits some of them. The sample carries over a million clones, about 75% recorded once. The sample comprised memory CD4+ T cells sorted from blood. Specified subset: CD45RA-negative fraction. These receptors originate from a man younger than 35 in good health.

This clone has just one count. The chain has TRBV7-2 and TRBJ1-4, with TRBD1 identical over 7 bases. Germline loops: CDR1 SGHTA, CDR2 FQGNSA. There are 15 residues in the CDR3. The ends lost 0 bases at V and 7 bases at J; junction bases unmatched: 5. The CDR3 sequence: CASSLARQGSEKLFF. The CDR3 coding sequence is TGTGCCAGCAGCTTAGCGCGACAGGGTAGTGAAAAACTGTTTTTT.

The CDR3 reads CASSLPQYQETQYF. As DNA, the CDR3 is TGTGCCAGCAGCTTGCCCCAGTACCAAGAGACCCAGTACTTC. This sequence joins TRBV5-6 and TRBJ2-5, with D unclear. The CDR3 length is 14 residues. V was clipped by 1 base and J by 0 bases, with 7 bases between them. Germline values: CDR1 SGHDT, CDR2 YYEEEE.

The chain carries TRBV6-1 and TRBJ2-7; 7 bases align to TRBD1. Germline assignment: CDR1 MNHNS and CDR2 SASEGT. V lost 3 bases and J lost 7; bases outside the gene matches: 9. This CDR3 region has 14 residues. CDR3 bases: TGTGCCAGCAGTGACGGGACAGCCCTTGAGGAGCAGTACTTC. Its protein product is CASSDGTALEEQYF.

The chain links TRBV11-2 to TRBJ2-7; the match to TRBD2 covers 7 bases. This CDR3 region has 15 residues. Germline trimming cut 5 bases from V and 5 bases from J; bases unmatched to any gene: 12. Germline V lookup: CDR1 SGHAT, CDR2 FQNNGV. CDR3: CASSPGGSGGNEQYF. The DNA of the CDR3 is TGTGCCAGCAGCCCAGGAGGTTCCGGGGGGAACGAGCAGTACTTC.

This chain joins TRBV9 and TRBJ2-1; D may be TRBD2 (5 bases). The length of the CDR3 is 15 residues. Germline lookup yields CDR1 SGDLS and CDR2 YYNGEE. V was pared by 0 bases and J by 1 base, with 8 bases between. CDR3 region: CASSVGWESYNEQFF. The CDR3 DNA reads as TGTGCCAGCAGCGTAGGGTGGGAGTCCTACAATGAGCAGTTCTTC.

This chain connects TRBV11-2 to TRBJ2-5; the D is unclear. The CDR3 is 14 amino acids. Germline assignment: CDR1 SGHAT and CDR2 FQNNGV. V shed 0 bases and J shed 7 bases, with 12 bases lying between them. As DNA, the CDR3 is TGTGCCAGCAGCTTAGAGGGCCCGCTGGGGACCCAGTACTTC. Its protein product is CASSLEGPLGTQYF. The whole variable domain, remainder taken from reference TRBV11-2 and TRBJ2-5, is EAGVAQSPRYKIIEKRQSVAFWCNPISGHATLYWYQQILGQGPKLLIQFQNNGVVDDSQLPKDRFSAERLKGVDSTLKIQPAKLEDSAVYLCASSLEGPLGTQYFGPGTRLLVL.

The CDR3 reads CASSGPGQFNEQFF. CDR3 nucleotides: TGTGCCAGCAGCGGTCCGGGACAGTTCAATGAGCAGTTCTTC. The V and J genes are TRBV9 and TRBJ2-1; 7 nucleotides line up with TRBD1. This CDR3 is 14 amino acids long. CDR1 is SGDLS and CDR2 is YYNGEE in the germline V gene. V lost 3 bases to trimming and J lost 6 bases; unmatched junction nucleotides: 6.

The chain couples TRBV27 to TRBJ1-2; TRBD1 might be the D (5 bases). The CDR3 is 14 amino acids. Germline assignment: CDR1 MNHEY and CDR2 SMNVEV (reference sequence). Trimming took off 6 bases at V and 4 bases at J, with 15 bases between the two ends. CDR3 sequence (DNA): TGTGCCAGCAGCCTTTCAGGACAATTCTATGGCTACACCTTC. As protein: CASSLSGQFYGYTF.

V is TRBV9 and J is TRBJ2-2; D is possibly TRBD2 (6 bases). The CDR3 is 15 amino acids. Germline V lookup: CDR1 SGDLS, CDR2 YYNGEE. Trimming stripped 3 bases from V and 5 bases from J, with 14 bases between. The CDR3 sequence is CASSGRGSGTGELFF. CDR3 sequence (DNA): TGTGCCAGCAGCGGGAGGGGATCTGGGACCGGGGAGCTGTTTTTT. Looking up the rest from reference TRBV9 and TRBJ2-2 gives the full variable domain: DSGVTQTPKHLITATGQRVTLRCSPRSGDLSVYWYQQSLDQGLQFLIQYYNGEERAKGNILERFSAQQFPDLHSELNLSSLELGDSALYFCASSGRGSGTGELFFGEGSRLTVL.

In its sample, this clone was seen a few times. The J gene is TRBJ1-6, the V gene TRBV6-5; D gene ambiguous. Looked up from germline, CDR1 is MNHEY and CDR2 is SVGAGI. The V end was cut by 7 bases, the J end by 4 bases, with 11 bases between. This CDR3 has 14 amino acids. The CDR3 nucleotides read TGTGCCAGCAAGGGAGTGGGGTATAATTCACCCCTCCACTTT. As protein: CASKGVGYNSPLHF.

The rearrangement links TRBV7-3 to TRBJ2-7, with 7 bases identical to TRBD1. CDR1 and CDR2 (germline): SGHTA, FQGTGA. The CDR3 runs 15 residues. The ends lost 2 bases at V and 0 bases at J; junction bases unmatched: 4. The CDR3 region has the DNA TGTGCCAGCAGCTTAGAGGCAGGGGGCTCCTACGAGCAGTACTTC. Translated, it gives CASSLEAGGSYEQYF.

The chain employs TRBV5-6 and TRBJ1-2; tentatively, D is TRBD1 (5 bases). Trimming shortened V by 2 bases and J by 0 bases, and 17 bases separated the two germline ends. Germline V gene lookup returns CDR1 SGHDT and CDR2 YYEEEE. The CDR3 extends over 17 amino acids. CDR3 loop: CASSFGRIRGANYGYTF. The CDR3 DNA reads as TGTGCCAGCAGCTTCGGCAGGATAAGGGGAGCTAACTATGGCTACACCTTC.

J is TRBJ2-3 and V is TRBV9; D possibly corresponds to TRBD2 (7 bases). Germline values: CDR1 SGDLS, CDR2 YYNGEE. The CDR3 runs to 16 residues. Deletions cut 4 bases from V and 0 bases from J, with 15 bases between. In DNA, the CDR3 is TGTGCCAGCAGCCCCCGGGGGGCCATTAGCACAGATACGCAGTATTTT. It translates to CASSPRGAISTDTQYF.

The V and J genes are TRBV5-1 and TRBJ2-2, with D perhaps matching TRBD1 (5 bases). Trimming took off 6 bases at V and 2 bases at J, with 11 bases between the two ends. The CDR3 is 14 amino acids. Germline V gives CDR1 SGHRS, CDR2 YFSETQ. The CDR3: CASNPGPNTGELFF. As DNA, the CDR3 is TGCGCCAGCAACCCAGGGCCAAACACCGGGGAGCTGTTTTTT.

With regard to this clone: Other DNA sequences in this sample translate to the same CDR3. This chain joins TRBV7-2 and TRBJ1-1; tentatively, D is TRBD1 (6 bases). Germline CDR1 and CDR2: SGHTA and FQGNSA. Trimming removed 2 bases from V and 0 bases from J, with 7 bases in between. This CDR3 contains 14 residues. The CDR3 sequence is CASSLTGMNTEAFF. In DNA, the CDR3 is TGTGCCAGCAGCTTAACAGGGATGAACACTGAAGCTTTCTTT. Together with reference TRBV7-2 and TRBJ1-1, the CDR3 gives the full variable domain: GAGVSQSPSNKVTEKGKDVELRCDPISGHTALYWYRQSLGQGLEFLIYFQGNSAPDKSGLPSDRFSAERTGGSVSTLTIQRTQQEDSAVYLCASSLTGMNTEAFFGQGTRLTVV.

Only a few counts were recorded for this clone. The genes are TRBV18 and TRBJ2-1, with TRBD2 identical over 14 bases. Germline CDR1 is KGHSH and CDR2 is LQKENI. CDR3 length equals 16 residues. Unmatched junction bases numbered 7, after V lost 3 bases and J lost 9 bases. The CDR3 sequence: CASSPPGLAGVGEQFF. The CDR3 coding sequence is TGTGCCAGCTCACCTCCGGGACTAGCGGGAGTAGGTGAGCAGTTCTTC. The whole variable domain, filled in from reference TRBV18 and TRBJ2-1, reads NAGVMQNPRHLVRRRGQEARLRCSPMKGHSHVYWYRQLPEEGLKFMVYLQKENIIDESGMPKERFSAEFPKEGPSILRIQQVVRGDSAAYFCASSPPGLAGVGEQFFGPGTRLTVL.

Remarks on this clone: It is likely a read error: a sequence one base away is far more abundant. It is likely a read error, because the conserved phenylalanine at the end of the CDR3 is missing. In nucleotides, the CDR3 is TGTGCCAGCAGTGAAGCGCTAGCGGGGGCCTACGAGCAGTACCTC. Its protein product is CASSEALAGAYEQYL. The chain joins TRBV10-3 to TRBJ2-7; 10 bases agree with TRBD2. This CDR3 region has 15 residues. The germline CDR1 and CDR2 sequences are ENHRY and SYGVKD.

This chain joins TRBV4-1 and TRBJ2-5, with 8 positions matching TRBD1. CDR1 and CDR2 from the germline V gene are MGHRA and YSYEKL. V shed 2 bases and J 9 bases; nucleotides not matched to a gene: 11. The CDR3 is 15 residues long. The CDR3 sequence: CASSQPPGQGAAQYF. CDR3 DNA: TGCGCCAGCAGCCAACCCCCCGGACAGGGAGCGGCCCAGTACTTC.

This sequence joins TRBV30 and TRBJ1-2; 10 nucleotides line up with TRBD1. CDR1 is GTSNPN and CDR2 is SVGIG in the germline V gene (reference sequence). With 4 bases clipped from V and 7 bases from J, the junction kept 9 bases outside the gene matches. The CDR3 has 14 amino acids. The CDR3 DNA is TGTGCCTGGACCCCGACAGGGGGCGCGTCTGGCTACACCTTC. Translating gives CAWTPTGGASGYTF.

Comments on this clone: A much larger clone lies one base from this, so it may be a read error. The sample holds other DNA sequences that translate to the same CDR3. This rearrangement joins TRBV2 to TRBJ2-5, with 7 bases aligning to TRBD1. The V and J ends lost 1 base and 5 bases, in that order; junction bases with no gene match: 4. The CDR3 totals 14 residues. CDR1 and CDR2 from the germline V gene are SNHLY and FYNNEI. The CDR3 is CASSEVVGGETQYF. CDR3 DNA: TGTGCCAGCAGTGAAGTGGTAGGGGGCGAGACCCAGTACTTC.

Comment on this clone: Just one base apart from a much larger clone, this may be a read error. Within the sample, other DNA sequences also encode this same CDR3. This sequence joins TRBV6-1 and TRBJ1-1; D may be TRBD1 (6 bases). This CDR3 has 13 residues. Trimming took 4 bases from V and 1 from J, leaving 7 bases between them. Germline lookup yields CDR1 MNHNS and CDR2 SASEGT. CDR3 DNA: TGTGCCAGCAGTGCGGACAGGAACACTGAAGCTTTCTTT. Encoded protein: CASSADRNTEAFF.

This clone was counted a single time. This rearrangement joins TRBV6-5 to TRBJ2-6, with D unclear. Trimming cost V 6 bases and J 0 bases, with 9 bases left between them. The CDR3 is 15 amino acids. Germline V gene sequence: CDR1 MNHEY, CDR2 SVGAGI. CDR3 coding DNA: TGTGCCAGCAGAAAACAGAGCTCTGGGGCCAACGTCCTGACTTTC. It yields the protein CASRKQSSGANVLTF.

On this clone itself: Other DNA sequences in the same sample also yield this CDR3. This chain links TRBV7-2 with TRBJ1-1, with D uncertain. In germline, CDR1 is SGHTA, CDR2 FQGNSA. The CDR3 loop spans 14 amino acids. The ends were cut back, 1 base at V and 0 bases at J, with 6 bases in the middle. The CDR3 DNA is TGTGCCAGCAGCTTAGGGCGAATGAACACTGAAGCTTTCTTT. Translating it yields CASSLGRMNTEAFF.

The chain combines TRBV7-2 with TRBJ2-5; possibly TRBD1 for D (5 bases). CDR3 length: 15 residues. Germline V gives CDR1 SGHTA, CDR2 FQGNSA. Between the trimmed V and J ends, which lost 2 bases and 2 bases, there was a span of 12 bases. This CDR3 reads CASSLRGGKQETQYF. The CDR3 coding sequence is TGTGCCAGCAGCTTAAGGGGCGGCAAGCAAGAGACCCAGTACTTC.

The chain has TRBV5-4 and TRBJ2-7; a weak D match, TRBD2 (5 bases). The V gene lost 3 bases and the J gene lost 2 bases, with 15 bases spanning the gap. The V gene's germline CDR1 is SGHNT and CDR2 YYREEE (reference sequence). CDR3 size: 15 residues. CDR3 nucleotide sequence: TGTGCCAGCAGCTCTGCCGGGTTGGGAGCCTACGAGCAGTACTTC. Residues: CASSSAGLGAYEQYF.

The rearrangement uses TRBV16 and TRBJ2-7; 9 nucleotides align to TRBD1. With 0 bases clipped from V and 7 bases from J, the junction kept 7 bases outside the gene matches. Looked up from germline, CDR1 is KGHSY and CDR2 is FQNENV. CDR3 length: 15 residues. CDR3 DNA sequence: TGTGCCAGCAGCCAATCGTCGACAGGGGGGACGGAGCAGTACTTC. Translating gives CASSQSSTGGTEQYF.